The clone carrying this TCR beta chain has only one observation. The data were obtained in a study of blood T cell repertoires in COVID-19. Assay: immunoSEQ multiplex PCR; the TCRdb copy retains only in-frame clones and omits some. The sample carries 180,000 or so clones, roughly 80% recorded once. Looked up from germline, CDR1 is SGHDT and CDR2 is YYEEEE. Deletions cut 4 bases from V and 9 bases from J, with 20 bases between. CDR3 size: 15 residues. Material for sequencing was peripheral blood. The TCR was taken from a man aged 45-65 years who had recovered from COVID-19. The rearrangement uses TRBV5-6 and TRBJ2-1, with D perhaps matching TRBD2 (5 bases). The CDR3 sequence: CASSRGLSNGGEQFF. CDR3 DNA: TGTGCCAGCAGCCGAGGACTTAGCAACGGCGGTGAGCAGTTCTTC.